These 10 T cell receptor beta chains came from one sample sequenced in a study of blood T cells in healthy people across ages. Using a J-beta primer mix together with a sample-barcoded 5' primer, a second PCR was run for roughly 7 to 12 cycles. TCRdb fed the 5' RACE reads into MiXCR, producing one record per CDR3 protein. The sample carries approximately 800,000 distinct CDR3 sequences, 60% to 80% recorded once. Sequencing was performed on blood. The receptors come from a man under 40 in good health.

The V call is TRBV28, the J call TRBJ2-7; 8 bases are a match to TRBD1. The ends lost 10 bases at V and 3 bases at J; junction bases unmatched: 17. Germline CDR1 is MDHEN and CDR2 is SYDVKM. The CDR3 extends over 16 amino acids. The CDR3 nucleotides read TGTGCCACCGAGGGTAGGACAGGGATCTCCTTCTACGAGCAGTACTTC. It codes for CATEGRTGISFYEQYF.

The chain employs TRBV25-1 and TRBJ2-5; D call uncertain. CDR3 length: 13 amino acids. Trimming shortened V by 3 bases and J by 1 base, and 6 bases separated the two germline ends. Germline CDR1 and CDR2: MGHDK and SYGVNS. The CDR3 reads CASSDATQETQYF. As DNA, the CDR3 is TGTGCCAGCAGTGATGCCACCCAAGAGACCCAGTACTTC.

This clonotype has only one observation. The chain uses TRBV6-2 or TRBV6-3 and TRBJ2-1; 12 bases are a match to TRBD2. V gave up 6 bases and J gave up 1 base; unmatched junction bases: 4. The germline CDR1 and CDR2 sequences are MNHEY and SVGEGT. The CDR3 length is 16 residues. This CDR3 is CASRPSGGVSYNEQFF. DNA for the CDR3: TGTGCCAGCAGACCTAGCGGGGGGGTTTCCTACAATGAGCAGTTCTTC.

This clonotype was observed a few times. The gene calls are TRBV12-3 or TRBV12-4 and TRBJ2-1, with 9 positions matching TRBD1. The junction had 6 bases not matched to a gene; V was cut back by 4 bases and J by 8 bases. The CDR3 is made up of 14 amino acids. The CDR3 spells CASSSQTGGYEQFF. CDR3 coding DNA: TGTGCCAGCAGTTCCCAGACAGGGGGTTATGAGCAGTTCTTC.

The CDR3: CASSRTGSKETQYF. Here the CDR3 DNA reads TGTGCCAGCAGTCGAACAGGGTCCAAAGAGACCCAGTACTTC. This rearrangement joins TRBV27 to TRBJ2-5, with D possibly TRBD1 on 6 matching bases. The CDR3 has 14 amino acids. Germline loops: CDR1 MNHEY, CDR2 SMNVEV (reference sequence). V lost 5 bases, J lost 3 bases, and 13 bases lay in between.

This chain uses TRBV5-6 with TRBJ1-2; 8 bases line up with TRBD1. Trimming cost V 4 bases and J 3 bases; bases outside gene matches: 14. The CDR3 totals 17 residues. Germline V gene lookup returns CDR1 SGHDT and CDR2 YYEEEE. The CDR3 spells CASSPGTGWGSDYGYTF. The CDR3, as DNA: TGTGCCAGCAGCCCCGGGACAGGTTGGGGATCGGACTATGGCTACACCTTC.

This clonotype showed up just a few times. This chain uses TRBV4-3 with TRBJ2-1; D is unclear. V was clipped by 1 base and J by 4 bases, with 17 bases between them. CDR3 size: 17 residues. The V gene's germline CDR1 is LGHNA and CDR2 YSLEER. As DNA, the CDR3 is TGCGCCAGCAGCCAAGGCCGCACAGCACTGGGATACAATGAGCAGTTCTTC. Its translation is CASSQGRTALGYNEQFF.

This clonotype was picked up one time. The rearrangement uses TRBV7-3 and TRBJ2-2; D is uncertain. The V gene lost 3 bases and the J gene lost 8 bases, with 7 bases spanning the gap. Germline CDR1 reads SGHTA; CDR2 reads FQGTGA. There are 12 residues in the CDR3. CDR3 in amino acids: CASSFISGELFF. CDR3 in DNA: TGTGCCAGCAGCTTCATCAGTGGGGAGCTGTTTTTT.

Details on this clonotype: A much more abundant neighbour one base away suggests this may be a read error. CDR3 residues: CASGGFEQYF. The CDR3 DNA follows: TGTGCCAGCGGAGGGTTCGAGCAGTACTTC. V gene TRBV11-2 combines with J gene TRBJ2-5; D perhaps matches TRBD2 (6 bases). The DNA end favors TRBJ2-7, so the J call may be wrong. This CDR3 is 10 amino acids long. The V gene's germline CDR1 is SGHAT and CDR2 FQNNGV.

This clonotype was seen a handful of times. This chain connects TRBV25-1 to TRBJ1-1, with unresolved D. Trimming pared 4 bases from V and 0 bases from J, leaving 6 bases between. The CDR3 sequence is 13 residues long. CDR1 and CDR2 (germline): MGHDK, SYGVNS. The CDR3 DNA reads as TGTGCCAGCAGTGGGGTAGTGAACACTGAAGCTTTCTTT. It yields the protein CASSGVVNTEAFF. Based on the CDR3 plus reference TRBV25-1 and TRBJ1-1, the full variable domain is EADIYQTPRYLVIGTGKKITLECSQTMGHDKMYWYQQDPGMELHLIHYSYGVNSTEKGDLSSESTVSRIRTEHFPLTLESARPSHTSQYLCASSGVVNTEAFFGQGTRLTVV.